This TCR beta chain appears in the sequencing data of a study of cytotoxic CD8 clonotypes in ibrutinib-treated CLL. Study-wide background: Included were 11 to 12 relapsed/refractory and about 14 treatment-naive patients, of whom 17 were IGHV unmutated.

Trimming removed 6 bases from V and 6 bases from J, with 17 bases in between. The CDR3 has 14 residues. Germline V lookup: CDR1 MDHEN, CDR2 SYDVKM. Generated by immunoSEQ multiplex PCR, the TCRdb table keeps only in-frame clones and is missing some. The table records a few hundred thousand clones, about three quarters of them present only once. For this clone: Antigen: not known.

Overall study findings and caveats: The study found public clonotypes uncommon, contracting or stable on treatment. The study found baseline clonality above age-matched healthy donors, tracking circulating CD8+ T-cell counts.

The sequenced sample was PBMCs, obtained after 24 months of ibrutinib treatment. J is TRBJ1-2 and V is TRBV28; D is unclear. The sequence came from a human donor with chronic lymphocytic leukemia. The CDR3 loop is CASRAPDTKDGYTF. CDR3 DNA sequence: TGTGCCAGCAGGGCCCCGGATACTAAAGATGGCTACACCTTC.